This is a list of T cell receptor beta chains from one sample in a study of shared clonotypes between healthy human individuals. The method was immunoSEQ multiplex PCR; TCRdb's version includes in-frame clones alone and lacks a portion of them. The table lists a few million clones, around nine tenths of them singletons. What was sequenced was naive CD4+ T cells sorted from blood. These receptors were taken from a man aged 18 to 35 in good health. CDR3s include the opening cysteine and the closing phenylalanine or tryptophan. The D gene is left open where the match is weak. A clone size is listed for some rows: how often the clone was seen (once, few, many), or a class if it is expanded.

v_call	clone_size	d_call	cdr3_length	j_call	cdr3_nt	cdr3_aa
TRBV19	.	TRBD2	16	TRBJ2-2	TGTGCCAGTAGTATTTTCTTAGCGGGAGCCACCGGGGAGCTGTTTTTT	CASSIFLAGATGELFF
TRBV7-9	.	.	15	TRBJ2-5	TGTGCCAGCAGCTTAGGAACAGGGCGCCAAGAGACCCAGTACTTC	CASSLGTGRQETQYF
TRBV6-1	.	.	14	TRBJ2-1	TGTGCCAGCAGCGACCTAGGGAGGAAGTTTGGGCAGTTCTTC	CASSDLGRKFGQFF
TRBV5-1	.	.	13	TRBJ1-5	TGCGCCAGCAGTGAGGGTGGCAATCAGCCCCAGCATTTT	CASSEGGNQPQHF
TRBV11-1	.	TRBD1	18	TRBJ2-3	TGTGCCAGCAGCTTAGAGCTCCCGGGACAGAAAGTCACAGATACGCAGTATTTT	CASSLELPGQKVTDTQYF
TRBV6-1	.	.	15	TRBJ2-6	TGTGCCAGCTATTGGCCTACGGGGGGGGCCAACGTCCTGACTTTC	CASYWPTGGANVLTF
TRBV5-1	.	.	12	TRBJ1-6	TGCGCCAGCAGTTCCGGTCAGGTACCCCTCCACTTT	CASSSGQVPLHF
TRBV10-3	.	.	15	TRBJ1-1	TGTGCCACAATCCCCTCTGGGGGGCTGAACACTGAAGCTTTCTTT	CATIPSGGLNTEAFF
TRBV5-1	few	.	12	TRBJ1-2	TGCGCCAGCAGCTTGGAAGGGTATGGCTACACCTTC	CASSLEGYGYTF
TRBV11-2	.	.	16	TRBJ1-6	TGTGCCAGCAGCCTAGATGTCGGGCAGGGTGCTTCACCCCTCCACTTT	CASSLDVGQGASPLHF
TRBV19	.	TRBD1	15	TRBJ2-7	TGTGCCAGTACAAAAGACAGGGGATCTAAGTACGAGCAGTACTTC	CASTKDRGSKYEQYF
TRBV4-3	.	.	14	TRBJ1-2	TGCGCCAGCAGTCTAGAGGAGGGGAACTATGGCTACACCTTC	CASSLEEGNYGYTF
TRBV11-2	.	TRBD1	15	TRBJ1-4	TGTGCCAGCAGCTTAGTGGGACAGACTATTCAAAAACTGTTTTTT	CASSLVGQTIQKLFF
TRBV7-9	once	.	14	TRBJ2-5	TGTGCCAGCAGCCCCCGGAACAGACAAGAGACCCAGTACTTC	CASSPRNRQETQYF
TRBV7-2	.	.	15	TRBJ1-2	TGTGCCAGCAGCTTAGAATGGGGACTGAACTATGGCTACACCTTC	CASSLEWGLNYGYTF
TRBV7-9	.	TRBD1	15	TRBJ1-2	TGTGCCAGCAGCTTCAGGGGGCGCTTGGACTATGGCTACACCTTC	CASSFRGRLDYGYTF